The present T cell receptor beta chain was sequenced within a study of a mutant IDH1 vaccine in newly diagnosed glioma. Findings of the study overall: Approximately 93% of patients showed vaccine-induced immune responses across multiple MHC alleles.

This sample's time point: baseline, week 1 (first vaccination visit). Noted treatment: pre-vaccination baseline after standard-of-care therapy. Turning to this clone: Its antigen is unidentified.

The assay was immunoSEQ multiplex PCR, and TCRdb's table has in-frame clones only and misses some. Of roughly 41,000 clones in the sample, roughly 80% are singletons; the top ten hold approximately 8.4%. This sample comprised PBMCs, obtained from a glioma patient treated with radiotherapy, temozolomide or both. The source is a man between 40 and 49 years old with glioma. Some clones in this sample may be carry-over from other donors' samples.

CDR3 bases: TGCGCCAGCAGCTTGGAAGGGGGGGGCCCGGAGACCCAGTACTTC. Its protein is CASSLEGGGPETQYF. The V call is TRBV5-1, the J call TRBJ2-5; D possibly corresponds to TRBD2 (7 bases). Germline V gene lookup returns CDR1 SGHRS and CDR2 YFSETQ. Trimming shortened V by 0 bases and J by 5 bases, and 14 bases separated the two germline ends. The length of the CDR3 is 15 residues.